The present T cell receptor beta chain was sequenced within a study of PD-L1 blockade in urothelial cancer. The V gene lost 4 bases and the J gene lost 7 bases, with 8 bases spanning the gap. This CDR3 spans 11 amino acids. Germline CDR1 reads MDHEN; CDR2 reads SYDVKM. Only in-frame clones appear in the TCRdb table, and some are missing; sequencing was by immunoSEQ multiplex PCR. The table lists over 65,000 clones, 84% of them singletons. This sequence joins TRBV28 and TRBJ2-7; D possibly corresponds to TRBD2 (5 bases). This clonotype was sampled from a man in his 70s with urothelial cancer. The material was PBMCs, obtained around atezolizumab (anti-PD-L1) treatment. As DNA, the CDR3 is TGTGCCAGCAGTTGGACTCGGGAGCAGTACTTC. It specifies CASSWTREQYF.